This T cell receptor beta chain is from a study of T cells after yellow fever vaccination. Study-level findings and limits: High-abundance clonotypes from the bulk population could contaminate FACS-sorted repertoires. Clones from primary vaccination mostly reappeared after the booster (roughly 95% CD4, just over 85% CD8).

This CDR3 contains 13 residues. The ends lost 2 bases at V and 11 bases at J; junction bases unmatched: 6. Germline V gene lookup returns CDR1 MNHNS and CDR2 SASEGT. By 5'RACE template switching, TCR cDNA was produced, with a universal primer site and UMIs added in the process. TCRdb ran MiXCR on the 5' RACE reads and lists one entry per CDR3 protein. Among some 300,000 distinct CDR3 sequences listed, around 10% were seen once. Turning to this clonotype: The antigen is unknown.

This TCR was recovered from a man aged 18 to 29 who received the YFV17D yellow fever vaccine. The source material was CD4+ T cells sorted from PBMCs, sampled 5 days after the yellow fever booster vaccination. This chain uses TRBV6-1 with TRBJ1-2; 9 bases are a match to TRBD1. This CDR3 is CASSEIQGASYTF. In DNA, the CDR3 is TGTGCCAGCAGTGAAATACAGGGGGCGAGTTACACCTTC.